This record concerns one T cell receptor beta chain sequence. Its target is unknown. These data belong to a study of cytomegalovirus exposure and HLA in healthy donors. Study-wide findings and caveats: Confirmation in vitro established that a few CMV-associated chains were specific for CMV antigens. The authors later linked a missense DCLRE1C variant to TCR beta V- and J-gene trimming.

The CDR3 has 15 amino acids. V lost 5 bases to trimming and J lost 8 bases; unmatched junction nucleotides: 11. Germline CDR1 SGHTA, CDR2 FQGNSA. It was with 60 Vbeta and 13 Jbeta primers that the PCR ran. Profiling relied on immunoSEQ multiplex PCR, and the TCRdb table lists in-frame clones only, not all of them. The sample has roughly 86,000 clones; roughly 60% are singletons. The TCR originated in a woman between 45 and 65 years old in good health and CMV-seropositive. Sequenced material: PBMCs. The chain is built from TRBV7-2 and TRBJ2-1; 8 bases are shared with TRBD1. CDR3 bases: TGTGCCAGCAGCGATACTGGCGGACAGGGCCATGAGCAGTTCTTC. Translated, it gives CASSDTGGQGHEQFF.